One T cell receptor (beta chain) is described in this entry. Which antigen it targets is not known. No per-base quality is available; no much larger clone lies one base away. This sample was included in a study of T cell changes during pregnancy in multiple sclerosis (dated by TCRdb to the late 2010s). In terms of the full investigation: The study examined how the T cell repertoire changed over the course of pregnancy in women with multiple sclerosis.

Libraries were built with the immunoSEQ multiplex PCR assay. This immuneACCESS table, as held by TCRdb, lists in-frame sequences with V and J called but not all clones. Of the missing ones, under half trace to an unresolved V gene in checked studies; the others have no known cause. Within this sample are about 43,000 clones, with approximately 87% of them counted one time only. Less than 5.5% of the sample goes to the ten largest clones. The CDR3 goes from the cysteine to the phenylalanine over 15 residues. Only the CDR3 part of the read is kept: 45 bases, read in frame from the first base. The germline V gene (reference sequence) sets CDR1 to SGHNT and CDR2 to YYREEE. The junction shows trimming of 4 bases on V and 6 bases on J, and the gene matches do not reach 9 bases of it.

The chain uses TRBV5-4 and TRBJ2-2; 7 of the junction bases match TRBD1. The sequences come from peripheral blood, collected in the second trimester of pregnancy. This TCR came from a female donor in good health, enrolled as a control in a pregnancy study. The DNA is as follows: TGTGCCAGCAGCATGACAGGGTCTGGGCCCGGGGAGCTGTTTTTT. It encodes CASSMTGSGPGELFF. The CDR3 plus the reference TRBV5-4 and TRBJ2-2 genes for the other parts give the full variable domain: ETGVTQSPTHLIKTRGQQVTLRCSSQSGHNTVSWYQQALGQGPQFIFQYYREEENGRGNFPPRFSGLQFPNYSSELNVNALELDDSALYLCASSMTGSGPGELFFGEGSRLTVL.